The clone carrying this TCR beta chain was seen many times. Looked up from germline, CDR1 is LGHNA and CDR2 is YNFKEQ. V shed 4 bases, J shed 0 bases, and the junction held 22 bases outside the gene matches. CDR3 length equals 21 residues. This sample was included in a study of T cells after yellow fever vaccination. A single record per CDR3 protein comes from TCRdb applying MiXCR to the 5' RACE reads. Of fewer than 450,000 distinct CDR3 sequences listed, around 4.1% are singletons. Sample: PBMCs, taken 5 days after the yellow fever booster vaccination. This TCR came from a man between 18 and 35 years old who received the YFV17D yellow fever vaccine. This chain connects TRBV4-2 to TRBJ2-5, with TRBD1 matching over 8 bases. The CDR3 DNA is TGTGCCAGCAGCCCCGGACAGGGAAACATTGTGGGGACTCCGTACCAAGAGACCCAGTACTTC. This gives the protein CASSPGQGNIVGTPYQETQYF.